The 24 T cell receptor beta chains reported below all come from one sample, sequenced in a study of blood T cell repertoires in COVID-19. This table comes from immunoSEQ multiplex PCR, and its TCRdb copy is limited to in-frame clones, with some not included. The sample lists approximately 260,000 clones; 82% were seen once. Sequenced material: peripheral blood. Receptors were obtained from a woman aged 55-75 years with active or convalescent COVID-19.

This chain links TRBV27 with TRBJ1-1, with D tentatively TRBD1 (5 bases). The V gene's germline CDR1 is MNHEY and CDR2 SMNVEV (reference sequence). Trimming removed 6 bases at V and 4 bases at J, with 18 bases between. The CDR3 sequence is 15 residues long. DNA for the CDR3: TGTGCCAGCAGCCCTGGGGCTTGGATGGGCACTGAAGCTTTCTTT. It translates to CASSPGAWMGTEAFF.

The rearrangement links TRBV7-9 to TRBJ1-4; possibly TRBD1 for D (5 bases). Germline V gene sequence: CDR1 SEHNR, CDR2 FQNEAQ (reference sequence). Trimming shortened V by 5 bases and J by 6 bases, and 19 bases separated the two germline ends. The CDR3 runs 16 residues. The CDR3 DNA sequence: TGTGCCAGCAGCACCTCGGCGGGGGTTTTGTATGAAAAACTGTTTTTT. Its protein product is CASSTSAGVLYEKLFF.

V is TRBV30 and J is TRBJ1-3; perhaps TRBD1 as D (6 bases). This CDR3 is 17 amino acids long. The V and J ends lost 3 bases and 0 bases respectively, with 18 bases between them. Germline CDR1 GTSNPN, CDR2 SVGIG (reference sequence). The CDR3 is CAWSPSWQGSSGNTIYF. The CDR3 nucleotides read TGTGCCTGGAGCCCGTCGTGGCAGGGGAGCTCTGGAAACACCATATATTTT.

The J gene is TRBJ1-1, the V gene TRBV6-5; TRBD1 might be the D (5 bases). Trimming took 2 bases from V and 6 from J, leaving 10 bases between them. Looked up from germline, CDR1 is MNHEY and CDR2 is SVGAGI. The CDR3 is 13 amino acids. The CDR3 here is CASSYDRGSEAFF. CDR3 coding DNA: TGTGCCAGCAGTTACGATAGGGGATCTGAAGCTTTCTTT.

The chain carries TRBV3-1 (or the pseudogene TRBV3-2) and TRBJ2-3; no definite D call. V shed 5 bases and J shed 1 base, with 13 bases lying between them. CDR1 and CDR2 from the germline V gene are LGHDT and YNNKEL (reference sequence). This CDR3 comprises 15 residues. The CDR3 nucleotides read TGTGCCAGCAGCACCCCCCTTGGCCGCACAGATACGCAGTATTTT. As protein: CASSTPLGRTDTQYF.

This clone was recorded a few times. The rearrangement joins TRBV29-1 to TRBJ1-2, with 7 bases matching TRBD1. Per the germline V gene, CDR1 is SQVTM and CDR2 is ANQGSEA. The V segment lost 7 bases and the J segment 6 bases; nucleotides outside the gene matches: 8. This CDR3 has 12 amino acids. CDR3 sequence: CSAADREHGYTF. CDR3 DNA: TGCAGCGCCGCCGACAGGGAGCATGGCTACACCTTC.

Only a few counts were recorded for this clone. The genes are TRBV6-6 and TRBJ2-5, with a possible D match to TRBD2 (5 bases). Between the trimmed V and J ends, which lost 8 bases and 4 bases, there was a span of 8 bases. The CDR3 length is 11 residues. Germline V gene sequence: CDR1 MNHNY, CDR2 SVGAGI (reference sequence). The CDR3 DNA follows: TGTGCCAGCCGGGAAACAGAGACCCAGTACTTC. It specifies CASRETETQYF.

This clone was counted once. The chain recombines TRBV2 with TRBJ2-7; D ambiguous. CDR1 is SNHLY, CDR2 FYNNEI, per germline. The V gene lost 6 bases and the J gene lost 3 bases, with 3 bases spanning the gap. This CDR3 contains 10 residues. The chain's CDR3 is CASSFYEQYF. Here the CDR3 DNA reads TGTGCCAGCAGCTTCTACGAGCAGTACTTC.

This clone showed up just once. This chain joins TRBV5-1 and TRBJ2-7, with 10 bases fitting TRBD1. V dropped 0 bases and J dropped 3; count of bases not matched to a gene: 12. Per the germline V gene, CDR1 is SGHRS and CDR2 is YFSETQ. The CDR3 sequence is 18 residues long. The chain's CDR3 is CASSLVSSADRGDYEQYF. For the CDR3, the DNA is TGCGCCAGCAGCTTGGTAAGTTCTGCGGACAGGGGGGACTACGAGCAGTACTTC.

This clone appeared once. V gene TRBV27 combines with J gene TRBJ1-3; the match to TRBD1 covers 8 bases. Germline V CDR1 and CDR2: MNHEY, SMNVEV (reference sequence). The CDR3 is made up of 14 amino acids. V lost 6 bases, J lost 3 bases, and 4 bases stayed unmatched. The CDR3 reads CASRTGESGNTIYF. CDR3 coding DNA: TGTGCCAGCAGGACAGGGGAGAGTGGAAACACCATATATTTT.

The V call is TRBV11-1, the J call TRBJ1-6; D possibly corresponds to TRBD1 (5 bases). The CDR3 has 16 residues. Trimming removed 5 bases at V and 9 bases at J, with 20 bases between. Looked up from germline, CDR1 is SGHAT and CDR2 is FQDESV (reference sequence). In DNA, the CDR3 is TGTGCCAGCAGCATATACACGGGGGAACTTGGTTCACCCCTCCACTTT. Encoded protein: CASSIYTGELGSPLHF. The full variable domain, completed using reference TRBV11-1 and TRBJ1-6, is EAEVAQSPRYKITEKSQAVAFWCDPISGHATLYWYRQILGQGPELLVQFQDESVVDDSQLPKDRFSAERLKGVDSTLKIQPAELGDSAMYLCASSIYTGELGSPLHFGNGTRLTVT.

CDR3 sequence (DNA): TGTGCCAGCAGCGAGGACAGAGGGGCCCCGTTAATCCGAAGCAATCAGCCCCAGCATTTT. Residues: CASSEDRGAPLIRSNQPQHF. V gene TRBV21-1 combines with J gene TRBJ1-5; TRBD1 is taken as the D call from the table, unchecked against the DNA. TRBV21-1 is a known pseudogene. This CDR3 spans 20 amino acids.

The chain combines TRBV6-6 with TRBJ1-6; TRBD1 is a possible D gene (5 bases). V was cut by 8 bases and J by 7 bases, with 18 bases left in between. CDR1 is MNHNY, CDR2 SVGAGI, per germline (reference sequence). The CDR3 has 15 residues. CDR3 in DNA: TGTGCCAGCGGGGGGGGACCCAGAGCCAATTCACCCCTCCACTTT. Its translation is CASGGGPRANSPLHF.

This clone was observed a few times. V and J are TRBV5-1 and TRBJ1-1; 7 bases agree with TRBD1. Germline-derived CDR1 and CDR2 are SGHRS and YFSETQ. Trimming took 1 base from V and 2 from J; bases not matched to a gene: 2. The CDR3 sequence is 14 residues long. The CDR3 region is CASSLTGANTEAFF. The CDR3 DNA follows: TGCGCCAGCAGCTTGACAGGGGCTAACACTGAAGCTTTCTTT. The full variable domain, its missing parts supplied by reference TRBV5-1 and TRBJ1-1, is KAGVTQTPRYLIKTRGQQVTLSCSPISGHRSVSWYQQTPGQGLQFLFEYFSETQRNKGNFPGRFSGRQFSNSRSEMNVSTLELGDSALYLCASSLTGANTEAFFGQGTRLTVV.

Only one count was recorded for this clone. The chain is built from TRBV7-2 and TRBJ2-1; TRBD2 matches 12 bases. V lost 4 bases to trimming and J lost 5 bases; unmatched junction nucleotides: 6. CDR3 length: 16 residues. The germline V gene has CDR1 SGHTA and CDR2 FQGNSA. This CDR3 reads CASSWPTSGGNNEQFF. As DNA, the CDR3 is TGTGCCAGCAGCTGGCCGACTAGCGGGGGTAACAATGAGCAGTTCTTC.

The rearrangement uses TRBV19 and TRBJ1-3; no definite D call. The length of the CDR3 is 17 residues. Looked up from germline, CDR1 is LNHDA and CDR2 is SQIVND (reference sequence). Trimming cost V 3 bases and J 0 bases, with 15 bases left between them. DNA of the CDR3: TGTGCCAGTAGTATCGCCGGACTCTTGAGCTCTGGAAACACCATATATTTT. It codes for CASSIAGLLSSGNTIYF. The whole variable domain, filled in from reference TRBV19 and TRBJ1-3, reads DGGITQSPKYLFRKEGQNVTLSCEQNLNHDAMYWYRQDPGQGLRLIYYSQIVNDFQKGDIAEGYSVSREKKESFPLTVTSAQKNPTAFYLCASSIAGLLSSGNTIYFGEGSWLTVV.

The chain links TRBV5-1 to TRBJ1-1, with a possible D match to TRBD1 (5 bases). Germline V gene lookup returns CDR1 SGHRS and CDR2 YFSETQ. The CDR3 is 13 amino acids. V shed 5 bases and J shed 0 bases, with 8 bases lying between them. The CDR3 nucleotides are TGCGCCAGCAGACAGGTCCTGAACACTGAAGCTTTCTTT. Protein: CASRQVLNTEAFF.

The chain employs TRBV5-6 and TRBJ1-1, with 9 bases aligning to TRBD1. The CDR3 contains 14 residues. Per germline, CDR1 SGHDT and CDR2 YYEEEE. Trimming cost V 4 bases and J 3 bases; bases outside gene matches: 4. In nucleotides, the CDR3 is TGTGCCAGCAGCCGGACAGGGGTCTACACTGAAGCTTTCTTT. This codes for CASSRTGVYTEAFF.

This chain connects TRBV7-9 to TRBJ2-1; 16 bases agree with TRBD2. The CDR3 totals 17 residues. With V trimmed by 5 bases and J by 9 bases, 10 bases remained unmatched. The germline V gene has CDR1 SEHNR and CDR2 FQNEAQ (reference sequence). As DNA, the CDR3 is TGTGCCAGCAGCCTACCGGGACTAGCGGGGGGGCAGGGTGAGCAGTTCTTC. Translation gives CASSLPGLAGGQGEQFF. The full variable domain, in which reference TRBV7-9 and TRBJ2-1 provide the parts outside the CDR3, is DTGVSQNPRHKITKRGQNVTFRCDPISEHNRLYWYRQTLGQGPEFLTYFQNEAQLEKSRLLSDRFSAERPKGSFSTLEIQRTEQGDSAMYLCASSLPGLAGGQGEQFFGPGTRLTVL.

The chain employs TRBV5-4 and TRBJ1-2; D unresolved. With 3 bases removed from V and 14 bases from J, the gap between germline ends came to 20 bases. Per the germline V gene, CDR1 is SGHNT and CDR2 is YYREEE (reference sequence). The CDR3 sequence is 13 residues long. This chain's CDR3 is CASSSLQNLPRTF. CDR3 sequence (DNA): TGTGCCAGCAGCTCGCTCCAAAACCTCCCCCGGACCTTC.

As for this clone: The junction departs from the called germline gene at one end, perhaps through a read error. The V gene is TRBV7-7, the J gene TRBJ2-5, with 8 bases lining up with TRBD1. Per the germline V gene, CDR1 is SSHAT and CDR2 is FNYEAQ (reference sequence). The CDR3 has 14 amino acids. The CDR3 DNA follows: TGTGCTAGCAGCTTCAGTGGACAGGGAGAGACCCAGTACTTC. It codes for CASSFSGQGETQYF.

The rearrangement uses TRBV7-8 and TRBJ2-3; perhaps TRBD2 as D (5 bases). V was trimmed by 8 bases and J by 5 bases, leaving 14 bases between them. Germline CDR1 and CDR2: SGHVS and FQNEAQ. The CDR3 contains 13 residues. DNA for the CDR3: TGTGCCAGCGTCCGGGATCTAAGAGATACGCAGTATTTT. Protein product: CASVRDLRDTQYF. The entire variable domain, with the rest obtained from reference TRBV7-8 and TRBJ2-3, is as follows: GAGVSQSPRYKVAKRGQDVALRCDPISGHVSLFWYQQALGQGPEFLTYFQNEAQLDKSGLPSDRFFAERPEGSVSTLKIQRTQQEDSAVYLCASVRDLRDTQYFGPGTRLTVL.

This clone was observed once. This chain uses TRBV3-1 (or the pseudogene TRBV3-2) with TRBJ1-1, with 8 bases lining up with TRBD1. The CDR3 runs 15 residues. Losses at the gene ends were 5 bases for V and 3 bases for J; bases not matched to a gene: 8. CDR1 is LGHDT, CDR2 YNNKEL, per germline (reference sequence). The CDR3 coding sequence is TGTGCCAGCAGCTACCCAGGGGGCGGGTACACTGAAGCTTTCTTT. Protein: CASSYPGGGYTEAFF.

The V gene is TRBV5-4, the J gene TRBJ1-2, with D tentatively TRBD1 (5 bases). The CDR3 extends over 14 amino acids. Germline CDR1 and CDR2: SGHNT and YYREEE (reference sequence). V was trimmed by 4 bases and J by 7 bases, leaving 17 bases between them. CDR3 bases: TGTGCCAGCAGCCTAAACACACGGGGGGGTGGCTACACCTTC. The encoded protein is CASSLNTRGGGYTF.